This TCR beta chain was profiled in a study of early T cells in non-severe SARS-CoV-2 infection. Study-wide background: Bulk RNA isolated from unsorted whole blood underwent sequencing; chains were not paired. Overall study findings and caveats: Anti-spike CD8 specificities were favored by VDJdb matching, whose results missed private and CD4 specificities.

This clonotype was counted only a few times. Its antigen remains unidentified. The protocol attached unique molecular identifiers to individual cDNA molecules. TCRdb used MiXCR to reprocess the 5' RACE reads, holding one entry per CDR3 protein. Among more than 70,000 distinct CDR3 sequences listed, approximately 13% were seen once. This CDR3 region has 13 residues. The V and J ends lost 2 bases and 8 bases respectively, with 10 bases between them. Germline V gene sequence: CDR1 KGHSH, CDR2 LQKENI. The rearrangement uses TRBV18 and TRBJ1-5, with D hard to call. The sequence derives from an adult who was a healthcare worker with PCR-confirmed SARS-CoV-2 infection or an uninfected control (not recorded which). What was sequenced was whole blood. Written as DNA, the CDR3 is TGTGCCAGCTCACCATATCTCGGAGAGCCCCAGCATTTT. Encoded protein: CASSPYLGEPQHF.